This TCR beta chain was found in a study of CD8 T cells in Susac syndrome. This CDR3 has 18 amino acids. Germline lookup yields CDR1 SGHRS and CDR2 YFSETQ. V gave up 4 bases and J gave up 0 bases, with 23 bases separating them. Random hexamers primed reverse transcription of about 0.5 to 1 ug RNA. TCR beta CDR3 was amplified by immunoSEQ multiplex PCR. This amplification extended across 54 Vbeta and 13 Jbeta segments. TCRdb ran MiXCR on the immunoSEQ multiplex PCR reads and lists one entry per CDR3 protein. Here the sample spans 100,000 to 150,000 distinct CDR3 sequences, around 94% being singletons. Sequencing targeted TCR beta in T cells from blood (CD8+ and CD4+). Controls were age- and sex-matched healthy donors. Negative magnetic isolation gave CD8+ and CD4+ cells; FACS enriched CD8+ TEMRA.

Source material: CD4+ T cells from PBMCs. The receptor's source is a human donor in good health. The V gene is TRBV5-1, the J gene TRBJ2-7, with D tentatively TRBD2 (6 bases). CDR3 sequence: CASSLRKKGVGSSYEQYF. Here the CDR3 DNA reads TGCGCCAGCAGCCTCCGTAAGAAAGGGGTCGGGAGCTCCTACGAGCAGTACTTC.